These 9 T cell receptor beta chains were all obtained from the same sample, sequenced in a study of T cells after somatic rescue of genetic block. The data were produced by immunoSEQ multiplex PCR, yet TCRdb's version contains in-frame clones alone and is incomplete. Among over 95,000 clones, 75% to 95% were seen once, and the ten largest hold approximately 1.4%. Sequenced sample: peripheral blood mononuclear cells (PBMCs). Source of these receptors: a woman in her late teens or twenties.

The CDR3 region has the DNA TGCAGCGTTGAGGGGTGGGCGGACTATGGCTACACCTTC. This gives the protein CSVEGWADYGYTF. The J gene is TRBJ1-2, the V gene TRBV29-1; D uncertain. CDR1 is SQVTM and CDR2 is ANQGSEA in the germline V gene. Deletions cut 3 bases from V and 3 bases from J, with 11 bases between. CDR3 size: 13 residues.

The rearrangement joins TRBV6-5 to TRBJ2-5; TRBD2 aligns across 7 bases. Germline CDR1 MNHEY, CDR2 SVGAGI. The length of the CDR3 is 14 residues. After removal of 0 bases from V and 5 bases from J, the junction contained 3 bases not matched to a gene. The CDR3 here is CASSYSGGRETQYF. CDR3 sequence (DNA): TGTGCCAGCAGTTACTCGGGGGGGAGGGAGACCCAGTACTTC.

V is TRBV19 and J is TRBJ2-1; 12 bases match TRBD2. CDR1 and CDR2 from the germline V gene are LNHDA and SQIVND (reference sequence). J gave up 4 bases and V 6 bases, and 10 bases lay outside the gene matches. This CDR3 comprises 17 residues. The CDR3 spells CASSPSWTSGVYNEQFF. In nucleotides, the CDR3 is TGTGCCAGTAGCCCGAGTTGGACTAGCGGGGTTTACAATGAGCAGTTCTTC.

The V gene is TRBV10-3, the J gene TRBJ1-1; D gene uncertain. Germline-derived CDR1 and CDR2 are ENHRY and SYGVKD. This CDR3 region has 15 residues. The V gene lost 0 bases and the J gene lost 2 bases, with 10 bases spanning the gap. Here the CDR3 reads CAISESLGGNTEAFF. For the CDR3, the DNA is TGTGCCATCAGTGAGTCGTTGGGCGGCAACACTGAAGCTTTCTTT.

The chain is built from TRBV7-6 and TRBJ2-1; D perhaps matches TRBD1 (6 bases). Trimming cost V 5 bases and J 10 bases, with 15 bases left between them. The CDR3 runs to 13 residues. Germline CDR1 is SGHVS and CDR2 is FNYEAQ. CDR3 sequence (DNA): TGTGCCAGCAGCCCCCGGGACACCCGGGAGCAGTTCTTC. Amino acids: CASSPRDTREQFF. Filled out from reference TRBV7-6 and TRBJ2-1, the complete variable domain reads GAGVSQSPRYKVTKRGQDVALRCDPISGHVSLYWYRQALGQGPEFLTYFNYEAQQDKSGLPNDRFSAERPEGSISTLTIQRTEQRDSAMYRCASSPRDTREQFFGPGTRLTVL.

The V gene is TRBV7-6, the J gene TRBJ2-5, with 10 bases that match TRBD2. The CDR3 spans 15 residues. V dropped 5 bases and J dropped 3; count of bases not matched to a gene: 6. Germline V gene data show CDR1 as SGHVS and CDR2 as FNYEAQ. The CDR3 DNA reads TGTGCCAGCAGCCTCCGGACTAGCGGCGAAGAGACCCAGTACTTC. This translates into CASSLRTSGEETQYF.

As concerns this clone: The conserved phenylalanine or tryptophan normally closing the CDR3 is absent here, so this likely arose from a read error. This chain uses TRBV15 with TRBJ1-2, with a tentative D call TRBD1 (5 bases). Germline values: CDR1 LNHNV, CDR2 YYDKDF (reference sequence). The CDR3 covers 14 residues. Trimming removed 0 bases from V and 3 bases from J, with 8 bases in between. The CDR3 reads CATSRDRGDYGYTL. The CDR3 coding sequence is TGTGCCACCAGCAGAGATCGGGGGGACTATGGCTACACCCTC.

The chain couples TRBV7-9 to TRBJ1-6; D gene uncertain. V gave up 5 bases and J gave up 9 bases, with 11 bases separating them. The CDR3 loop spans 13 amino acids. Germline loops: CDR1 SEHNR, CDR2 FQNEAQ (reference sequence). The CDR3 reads CASSADIFSPLHF. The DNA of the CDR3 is TGTGCCAGCAGCGCAGACATATTTTCACCCCTCCACTTT.

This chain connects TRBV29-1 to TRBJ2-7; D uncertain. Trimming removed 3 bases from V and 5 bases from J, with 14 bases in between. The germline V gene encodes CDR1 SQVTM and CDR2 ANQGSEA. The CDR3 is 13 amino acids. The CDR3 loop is CSVDLGQDHEQYF. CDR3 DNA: TGCAGCGTTGATCTCGGGCAGGATCACGAGCAGTACTTC.